This T cell receptor beta chain was sequenced during a study of CD8+ T cells in alopecia areata (dated 2018 in TCRdb). Concerning the study at large: The study used high-throughput TCRbeta sequencing to examine T cell clonal expansion in alopecia areata, in both the C3H/HeJ mouse model and human patients. On the human side, TCRbeta sequencing was run on scalp tissue and on sorted CD4+ and CD8+ peripheral blood T cells from healthy controls and from alopecia areata patients with either patchy or totalis/universalis disease. Clonality in the scalp was compared among normal scalp (n=4), patchy alopecia areata scalp (n=8), and alopecia totalis/universalis scalp (n=8). The RNA source kit depended on sample type: the PAXgene miRNA kit for fixed scalp, the miRNeasy kit for PBMCs, and the RNeasy kit for mouse skin. TCRbeta CDR3 regions were amplified by immunoSEQ multiplex PCR using 35 Vbeta forward and 13 Jbeta reverse primers.

This clone occurred a few times. The antigen it recognizes is unknown. No base-level quality is on record; no much larger clone is a single base apart. The library was built by means of the immunoSEQ multiplex PCR assay. To provide template for TCR sequencing, every sample had RNA extracted and reverse transcribed into cDNA. First-strand cDNA was synthesized with SuperScript III using a 2:1 mix of oligo-dT and random hexamers. A synthetic immune receptor repertoire was used to assess amplification bias, and residual bias was removed computationally. As for how the authors treated the data: Raw reads were preprocessed to remove errors, and CDR3 was defined by IMGT conventions from the conserved cysteine to phenylalanine. Clonality was computed by normalizing Shannon entropy by log2 of the number of productive unique TCRs and subtracting the result from 1. CD4 or CD8 identity of scalp clones was inferred by cross-referencing scalp TCRbeta sequences with sorted blood CD4 and CD8 repertoires. TCRdb mirrors the immuneACCESS table, restricted to in-frame sequences. Some clones are absent from its copies; in checked studies, under half trace to an unresolved V gene, and the reason for the others is unknown. V and J calls and clone size are copied from that table; D and trimming were computed from the DNA. The sample table holds 2,500 to 3,000 clones, of which 65% to 75% were seen once. The ten most abundant clones make up about 9.4% of the sample.

Scalp biopsies and blood samples were provided by unaffected controls. Human scalp biopsies went straight into PAXgene tissue containers for immediate fixation. General study outcomes and caveats: Compared with normal scalp, lesional scalp had higher clonality and more expanded CD8+ clones, particularly in alopecia totalis/universalis, a pattern that suggests antigenic drive. Shared TCR sequences between patients were less evident than in mice, which may be partly attributable to HLA diversity in the patient population. Unlike mouse skin, which is dominated by gammadelta T cells, normal human skin has resident alphabeta T cells that are also sequenced, and this complicates analysis of the scalp TCR repertoire.

Trimming takes 5 bases from V and 1 base from J, and the germline ends sit 4 bases apart. Reading the germline V gene gives CDR1 MNHEY and CDR2 SVGAGI. The CDR3 numbers 12 residues from cysteine through phenylalanine. Just CDR3 DNA is preserved here, 36 bases in frame from base 1. The source of this sequence is a human donor in good health. The sample taken for sequencing was skin. The sequence links TRBV6-5 to TRBJ2-3; a confident D gene designation cannot be given. In nucleotide form, the sequence is TGTGCCAGCAGTCCGGGCACAGATACGCAGTATTTT. Its translation is CASSPGTDTQYF.